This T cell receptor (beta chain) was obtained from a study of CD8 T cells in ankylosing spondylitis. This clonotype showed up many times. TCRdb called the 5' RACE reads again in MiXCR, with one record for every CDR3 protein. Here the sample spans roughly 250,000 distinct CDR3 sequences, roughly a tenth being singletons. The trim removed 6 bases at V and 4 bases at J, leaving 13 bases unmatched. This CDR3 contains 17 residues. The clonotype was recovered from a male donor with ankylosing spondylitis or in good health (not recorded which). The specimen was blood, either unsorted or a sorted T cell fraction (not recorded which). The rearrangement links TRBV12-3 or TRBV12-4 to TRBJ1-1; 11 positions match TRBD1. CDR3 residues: CASSPGQGARGGTEAFF. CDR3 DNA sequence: TGTGCCAGCAGCCCCGGACAGGGGGCGCGGGGGGGCACTGAAGCTTTCTTT.